Below, 15 T cell receptor beta chains from the same sample are listed, as sequenced in a study of blood T cell repertoires in COVID-19. Sequencing was performed with immunoSEQ multiplex PCR; in TCRdb, only in-frame clones are kept and a portion is missing. The table has 50,000 or so clones, around 90% seen once; the top ten hold under 8.5%. The sample comprised peripheral blood. The source is a man aged 50 to 59 with active COVID-19.

V and J are TRBV7-2 and TRBJ2-3, with 10 bases aligning to TRBD2. The CDR3 runs to 15 residues. V shed 3 bases and J 3 bases; nucleotides not matched to a gene: 3. CDR1 and CDR2 from the germline V gene are SGHTA and FQGNSA. Written as DNA, the CDR3 is TGTGCCAGCAGCTTGAGCGGGGGGGCGACAGATACGCAGTATTTT. Translated: CASSLSGGATDTQYF.

This rearrangement joins TRBV3-1 (or the pseudogene TRBV3-2) to TRBJ2-7; D uncertain. Germline values: CDR1 LGHDT, CDR2 YNNKEL (reference sequence). V was cut by 0 bases and J by 3 bases, with 9 bases left in between. CDR3 size: 14 residues. The chain's CDR3 is CASSQDTALYEQYF. In DNA form, the CDR3 reads TGTGCCAGCAGCCAAGACACAGCTCTCTACGAGCAGTACTTC.

The chain recombines TRBV6-4 with TRBJ2-5, with 11 nucleotides matching TRBD2. Trimming cost V 6 bases and J 4 bases; bases outside gene matches: 16. The CDR3 has 18 amino acids. CDR1 is MRHNA and CDR2 is SNTAGT in the germline V gene. CDR3 nucleotide sequence: TGTGCCAGCAGAGTGCTATGGGCGGGACTAGCGGAAATAGAGACCCAGTACTTC. As protein: CASRVLWAGLAEIETQYF.

The rearrangement uses TRBV6-5 and TRBJ1-5; tentative D call: TRBD1 (5 bases). V lost 6 bases and J 5 bases, leaving 8 bases between the germline ends. The germline V gene has CDR1 MNHEY and CDR2 SVGAGI. The CDR3 is 12 amino acids. CDR3 sequence (DNA): TGTGCCAGCAGGGGGGGGGATCAGCCCCAGCATTTT. It specifies CASRGGDQPQHF.

The chain employs TRBV27 and TRBJ2-1; 8 nucleotides match TRBD2. CDR1 is MNHEY, CDR2 SMNVEV, per germline (reference sequence). This CDR3 is built from 14 residues. Germline trimming cut 10 bases from V and 3 bases from J; bases unmatched to any gene: 8. In DNA form, the CDR3 reads TGTGCCACCCGGGCGGGAGGCCTCTACAATGAGCAGTTCTTC. As protein: CATRAGGLYNEQFF.

This clone was detected a few times. The chain uses TRBV2 and TRBJ2-7; D remains unclear. The CDR3 has 13 residues. Germline loops: CDR1 SNHLY, CDR2 FYNNEI. The germline V and J ends were trimmed by 0 bases and 3 bases, with 6 bases remaining between them. The CDR3 DNA reads TGTGCCAGCAGTGAAGCTTCGGTCTACGAGCAGTACTTC. Translating it yields CASSEASVYEQYF.

The chain joins TRBV7-7 to TRBJ1-3; D is unclear. The V gene's germline CDR1 is SSHAT and CDR2 FNYEAQ (reference sequence). The CDR3 contains 19 residues. The V end lost 5 bases, the J end lost 0 bases, and 23 bases lay between the germline ends. CDR3: CASSQPSYTYPSSGNTIYF. The CDR3 DNA follows: TGTGCCAGCAGCCAACCTTCCTATACGTACCCGAGCTCTGGAAACACCATATATTTT.

The CDR3 region has the DNA TGTGCCATCAGTGATTCGAGACAGGGCACAGATACGCAGTATTTT. The encoded protein is CAISDSRQGTDTQYF. The chain uses TRBV10-3 and TRBJ2-3; possible D gene TRBD1, 6 bases. Germline lookup yields CDR1 ENHRY and CDR2 SYGVKD. The CDR3 runs 15 residues. Trimming removed 3 bases from V and 1 base from J, with 11 bases in between.

This chain connects TRBV5-1 to TRBJ2-5; D might be TRBD1 (7 bases). The length of the CDR3 is 14 residues. V lost 3 bases and J lost 3, with 12 bases in between. CDR1 SGHRS and CDR2 YFSETQ come from the germline V gene. CDR3: CASSWGDREETQYF. CDR3 bases: TGCGCCAGCAGCTGGGGGGACAGAGAAGAGACCCAGTACTTC. Variable domain in full (rest from reference TRBV5-1 and TRBJ2-5): KAGVTQTPRYLIKTRGQQVTLSCSPISGHRSVSWYQQTPGQGLQFLFEYFSETQRNKGNFPGRFSGRQFSNSRSEMNVSTLELGDSALYLCASSWGDREETQYFGPGTRLLVL.

The V and J genes are TRBV5-1 and TRBJ1-1, with D maybe TRBD1 (6 bases). Germline V CDR1 and CDR2: SGHRS, YFSETQ. The CDR3 consists of 14 residues. Trimming shortened V by 4 bases and J by 5 bases, and 15 bases separated the two germline ends. In DNA, the CDR3 is TGCGCCAGCAGCCCCTGGACAGAGAGTACTGAAGCTTTCTTT. Translating gives CASSPWTESTEAFF.

J is TRBJ2-5 and V is TRBV11-2; TRBD2 agrees at 8 bases. Per the germline V gene, CDR1 is SGHAT and CDR2 is FQNNGV. J was trimmed by 5 bases and V by 5 bases; bases with no gene match: 7. The CDR3 runs to 14 residues. In DNA, the CDR3 is TGTGCCAGCAGCCCACTCCGGGAGGGGGAGACCCAGTACTTC. This sequence encodes CASSPLREGETQYF.

V usage is TRBV12-5 and J usage is TRBJ2-7; TRBD1 aligns across 9 bases. The CDR3 consists of 18 residues. The V gene end was trimmed by 0 bases and the J gene end by 5 bases; junction bases not matched to a gene: 14. The germline V gene has CDR1 LGHNT and CDR2 FRNRAP. As DNA, the CDR3 is TGTGCTAGTGGTTTGGTTGGGGGCCCGGGACAGGGACCCCACGAGCAGTACTTC. It encodes CASGLVGGPGQGPHEQYF.

This clone was found once. This chain links TRBV7-8 with TRBJ2-5; TRBD1 agrees at 11 bases. Germline loops: CDR1 SGHVS, CDR2 FQNEAQ. The V gene end was trimmed by 4 bases and the J gene end by 7 bases; junction bases not matched to a gene: 14. This CDR3 is built from 17 residues. CDR3 coding DNA: TGTGCCAGCAGCTCGTACCCGGGACAGGGGGATCAGGGGACCCAGTACTTC. It encodes CASSSYPGQGDQGTQYF.

This chain links TRBV7-9 with TRBJ2-1; 9 bases fit TRBD1. Germline assignment: CDR1 SEHNR and CDR2 FQNEAQ (reference sequence). The CDR3 is 14 residues long. Unmatched junction bases numbered 3, after V lost 5 bases and J lost 4 bases. Here the CDR3 reads CASSLGQGYNEQFF. The CDR3 nucleotides read TGTGCCAGCAGCCTAGGACAGGGGTACAATGAGCAGTTCTTC.

This clone was recorded once. This chain uses TRBV10-3 with TRBJ2-5; 9 bases map to TRBD1. Germline values: CDR1 ENHRY, CDR2 SYGVKD. V lost 5 bases, J lost 5 bases, and 6 bases stayed unmatched. The CDR3 runs 14 residues. CDR3 amino acids: CAISPGTGRETQYF. CDR3 DNA: TGTGCCATCAGTCCAGGGACAGGGAGGGAGACCCAGTACTTC.